These T cell receptor beta chains were read from a single sample in a study of shared T cell receptors in the human thymus. Produced via immunoSEQ multiplex PCR; TCRdb's table is partial and in-frame only. Found here are approximately 660,000 clones, roughly 90% of them singletons; the top ten hold 0.0095% to 0.012%. The same sample was also studied in work on human thymus T cells.

The sample consisted of thymocytes. Receptor source: a boy under two years old with a congenital heart defect. Both conserved end residues are part of each CDR3. Fields, in order: J gene, clone size, D gene, V gene, CDR3 protein, CDR3 DNA. D genes are given only for firm matches. Some rows mark clone size as missing; the rest say once, few, many or name a class of expanded clone.

J: TRBJ2-1
size: .
D: TRBD2
V: TRBV11-3
CDR3: CASSLGGTSGSRSYNEQFF
DNA: TGTGCCAGCAGCTTAGGGGGGACTAGCGGGAGCAGATCCTACAATGAGCAGTTCTTC

J: TRBJ2-7
size: once
D: TRBD1
V: TRBV4-3
CDR3: CASSQDRADRAEQYF
DNA: TGCGCCAGCAGCCAAGATAGGGCCGACAGGGCCGAGCAGTACTTC

J: TRBJ2-7
size: .
D: TRBD2
V: TRBV5-1
CDR3: CASSLATSGSPYEQYF
DNA: TGCGCCAGCAGCTTGGCCACTAGCGGGAGTCCCTACGAGCAGTACTTC

J: TRBJ2-5
size: .
D: .
V: TRBV6-6
CDR3: CASTLAVKETQYF
DNA: TGTGCCAGCACGTTGGCGGTAAAGGAGACCCAGTACTTC

J: TRBJ2-2
size: .
D: .
V: TRBV27
CDR3: CASSLSPHRRGWTGELFF
DNA: TGTGCCAGCAGTTTATCCCCTCACAGGAGGGGATGGACCGGGGAGCTGTTTTTT

J: TRBJ1-1
size: .
D: .
V: TRBV11-1
CDR3: CASSLKGGPGGTEAFF
DNA: TGTGCCAGCAGCTTAAAGGGGGGGCCCGGCGGCACTGAAGCTTTCTTT

J: TRBJ2-7
size: .
D: TRBD1
V: TRBV13
CDR3: CASSPNNRGLFEQYF
DNA: TGTGCCAGCAGCCCAAACAACAGGGGGCTATTCGAGCAGTACTTC

J: TRBJ2-1
size: .
D: TRBD2
V: TRBV27
CDR3: CASSPNGGRGNEQFF
DNA: TGTGCCAGCAGTCCAAATGGCGGGAGGGGAAATGAGCAGTTCTTC

J: TRBJ1-5
size: .
D: TRBD1
V: TRBV4-1
CDR3: CASSQALLGQGAPYSNQPQHF
DNA: TGCGCCAGCAGCCAAGCCCTGTTAGGGCAGGGGGCTCCCTATAGCAATCAGCCCCAGCATTTT

J: TRBJ1-4
size: .
D: TRBD1
V: TRBV15
CDR3: CATREGTGEKLFF
DNA: TGTGCCACCAGGGAAGGGACAGGGGAAAAACTGTTTTTT

J: TRBJ2-2
size: .
D: TRBD2
V: TRBV11-1
CDR3: CASSLGGLAGGPGTGELFF
DNA: TGTGCCAGCAGCTTAGGGGGACTAGCGGGAGGGCCGGGCACCGGGGAGCTGTTTTTT

J: TRBJ2-5
size: .
D: .
V: TRBV29-1
CDR3: CSVEADYTRDTQYF
DNA: TGCAGCGTTGAAGCCGACTATACAAGAGATACCCAGTACTTC

J: TRBJ2-1
size: .
D: .
V: TRBV15
CDR3: CATSRALQGPFYNEQFF
DNA: TGTGCCACCAGCAGAGCCTTACAGGGTCCCTTCTACAATGAGCAGTTCTTC

J: TRBJ2-2
size: .
D: .
V: TRBV7-2
CDR3: CASSPVPTTGELFF
DNA: TGTGCCAGCAGCCCAGTCCCCACCACCGGGGAGCTGTTTTTT

J: TRBJ2-5
size: .
D: .
V: TRBV27
CDR3: CASSLGPLEETQYF
DNA: TGTGCCAGCAGTTTGGGGCCCCTGGAAGAGACCCAGTACTTC

J: TRBJ2-7
size: .
D: .
V: TRBV14
CDR3: CASSQKLTGNEQYF
DNA: TGTGCCAGCAGCCAAAAGTTGACAGGCAACGAGCAGTACTTC

J: TRBJ2-1
size: .
D: TRBD1
V: TRBV4-3
CDR3: CASSRGQGRSSYNEQFF
DNA: TGCGCCAGCAGCCGGGGACAGGGTAGGAGCTCCTACAATGAGCAGTTCTTC

J: TRBJ2-7
size: .
D: .
V: TRBV27
CDR3: CASHHEQYF
DNA: TGTGCCAGCCACCACGAGCAGTACTTC

J: TRBJ1-5
size: once
D: .
V: TRBV4-2
CDR3: CASSQEPYDQGKGNQPQHF
DNA: TGTGCCAGCAGCCAAGAGCCCTATGACCAGGGGAAGGGAAATCAGCCCCAGCATTTT

J: TRBJ2-1
size: .
D: .
V: TRBV5-1
CDR3: CASSLDAGWFRDEQFF
DNA: TGCGCCAGCAGCTTGGACGCAGGGTGGTTTAGGGATGAGCAGTTCTTC

J: TRBJ2-1
size: .
D: .
V: TRBV5-1
CDR3: CASSLTGNEQFF
DNA: TGCGCCAGCAGCTTGACAGGGAATGAGCAGTTCTTC

J: TRBJ2-2
size: .
D: TRBD2
V: TRBV6-1
CDR3: CASSVGTSAHINTGELFF
DNA: TGTGCCAGCAGTGTTGGAACTAGCGCCCACATTAACACCGGGGAGCTGTTTTTT

J: TRBJ1-2
size: once
D: .
V: TRBV20-1
CDR3: CSARGSYGYTF
DNA: TGCAGTGCTAGGGGCAGCTATGGCTACACCTTC

J: TRBJ2-1
size: once
D: TRBD2
V: TRBV29-1
CDR3: CSVPGLAGASSYNEQFF
DNA: TGCAGCGTCCCGGGACTAGCGGGGGCGAGCTCCTACAATGAGCAGTTCTTC

J: TRBJ2-2
size: .
D: TRBD2
V: TRBV4-1
CDR3: CASSPYPGTSGSNTGELFF
DNA: TGCGCCAGCAGCCCATATCCCGGGACTAGCGGGAGTAACACCGGGGAGCTGTTTTTT

J: TRBJ2-7
size: .
D: .
V: TRBV6-5
CDR3: CASSSSLWRPSYEQYF
DNA: TGTGCCAGCAGTTCGTCTCTTTGGAGGCCCTCCTACGAGCAGTACTTC

J: TRBJ2-7
size: .
D: .
V: TRBV7-2
CDR3: CASSTSQEVYEQYF
DNA: TGTGCCAGCAGCACCAGCCAGGAGGTCTACGAGCAGTACTTC

J: TRBJ2-7
size: .
D: .
V: TRBV11-2
CDR3: CASSPPGEQYF
DNA: TGTGCCAGCAGCCCCCCGGGCGAGCAGTACTTC

J: TRBJ1-1
size: .
D: TRBD1
V: TRBV4-1
CDR3: CASSPTDRENTEAFF
DNA: TGCGCCAGCAGCCCCACGGACAGGGAGAACACTGAAGCTTTCTTT

J: TRBJ1-4
size: .
D: .
V: TRBV11-2
CDR3: CASSFRDKGDSYNEKLFF
DNA: TGTGCCAGCAGCTTCAGGGATAAGGGTGACAGCTATAATGAAAAACTGTTTTTT

J: TRBJ1-1
size: .
D: .
V: TRBV30
CDR3: CAWRPRDPSRPPEAFF
DNA: TGTGCCTGGAGGCCCAGGGATCCTTCCCGCCCTCCTGAAGCTTTCTTT

J: TRBJ2-2
size: .
D: .
V: TRBV20-1
CDR3: CSARASGELFF
DNA: TGCAGTGCTAGAGCTTCCGGGGAGCTGTTTTTT

J: TRBJ2-3
size: few
D: .
V: TRBV2
CDR3: CASSSDRQLGSGFTDTQYF
DNA: TGTGCCAGCAGCTCAGACAGGCAGTTGGGTAGCGGGTTCACAGATACGCAGTATTTT

J: TRBJ1-1
size: few
D: .
V: TRBV4-3
CDR3: CASSQLASGADTEAFF
DNA: TGCGCCAGCAGCCAATTGGCATCAGGGGCAGACACTGAAGCTTTCTTT

J: TRBJ1-3
size: .
D: .
V: TRBV30
CDR3: CAWSVHGRWRVVRDTIYF
DNA: TGTGCCTGGAGTGTACACGGACGTTGGAGGGTGGTGAGGGACACCATATATTTT

J: TRBJ2-3
size: .
D: .
V: TRBV6-5
CDR3: CASSYEGLGTDTQYF
DNA: TGTGCCAGCAGTTACGAGGGATTGGGCACAGATACGCAGTATTTT

J: TRBJ2-7
size: .
D: .
V: TRBV7-6
CDR3: CASSLAENGGREQYF
DNA: TGTGCCAGCAGCTTAGCTGAGAACGGGGGAAGGGAGCAGTACTTC

J: TRBJ2-2
size: .
D: .
V: TRBV10-3
CDR3: CAISAPGVPGTGELFF
DNA: TGTGCCATCAGTGCCCCGGGAGTGCCTGGCACCGGGGAGCTGTTTTTT

J: TRBJ2-1
size: few
D: TRBD2
V: TRBV4-3
CDR3: CASSQTTTSGSYNEQFF
DNA: TGCGCCAGCAGCCAAACGACGACTAGCGGGTCTTACAATGAGCAGTTCTTC

J: TRBJ2-1
size: once
D: .
V: TRBV12-5
CDR3: CASGPVGEYNEQFF
DNA: TGTGCTAGTGGCCCCGTCGGGGAGTACAATGAGCAGTTCTTC

J: TRBJ2-7
size: .
D: TRBD1
V: TRBV11-2
CDR3: CASSHPTRRTGLYEQYF
DNA: TGTGCCAGCAGCCACCCTACCCGGAGGACAGGGCTCTACGAGCAGTACTTC

J: TRBJ2-2
size: .
D: TRBD2
V: TRBV4-3
CDR3: CASSPGTRNTGELFF
DNA: TGCGCCAGCAGCCCGGGGACTAGAAACACCGGGGAGCTGTTTTTT

J: TRBJ2-1
size: .
D: TRBD2
V: TRBV7-6
CDR3: CASERFHVWGSSGRANEQFF
DNA: TGTGCCAGCGAGAGGTTCCACGTTTGGGGCTCTAGCGGGAGGGCCAATGAGCAGTTCTTC

J: TRBJ2-1
size: .
D: .
V: TRBV29-1
CDR3: CSTTKDTDNEQFF
DNA: TGCAGCACCACAAAAGACACCGACAATGAGCAGTTCTTC